This T cell receptor (beta chain) was documented in a study of technical replicates of blood from a few donors. CDR1 SGHDT and CDR2 YYEEEE come from the germline V gene. CDR3 length: 16 residues. Trimming removed 1 base from V and 5 bases from J; junction bases left unmatched: 7. The table came from immunoSEQ multiplex PCR; TCRdb's copy has only in-frame clones and leaves some out. The data contain tens of thousands of clones, around 87% of them singletons. This chain links TRBV5-6 with TRBJ2-1; TRBD2 matches 9 bases. Specimen: PBMCs. This clonotype was obtained from a human donor in good health. Some clones in this sample may be carry-over from other donors' samples. The CDR3 region is CASSLTGLARHNEQFF. The CDR3 DNA follows: TGTGCCAGCAGCTTGACAGGACTAGCGCGGCACAATGAGCAGTTCTTC.